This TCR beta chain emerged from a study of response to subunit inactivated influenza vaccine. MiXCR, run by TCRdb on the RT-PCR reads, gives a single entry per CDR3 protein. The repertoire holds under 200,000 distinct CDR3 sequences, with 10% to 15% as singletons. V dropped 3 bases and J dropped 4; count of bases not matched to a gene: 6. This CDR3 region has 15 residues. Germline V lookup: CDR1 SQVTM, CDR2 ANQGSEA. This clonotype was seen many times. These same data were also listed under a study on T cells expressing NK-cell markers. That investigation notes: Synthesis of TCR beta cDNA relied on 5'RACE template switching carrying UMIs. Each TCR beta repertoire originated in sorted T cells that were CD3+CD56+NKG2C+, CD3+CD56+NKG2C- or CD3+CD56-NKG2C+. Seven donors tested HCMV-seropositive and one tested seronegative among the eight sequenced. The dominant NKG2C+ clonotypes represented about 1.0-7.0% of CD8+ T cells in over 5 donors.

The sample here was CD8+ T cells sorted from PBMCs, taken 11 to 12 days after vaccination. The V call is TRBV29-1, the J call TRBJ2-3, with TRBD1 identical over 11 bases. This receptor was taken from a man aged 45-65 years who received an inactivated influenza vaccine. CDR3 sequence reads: CSVEWTGGSPDTQYF. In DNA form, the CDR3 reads TGCAGCGTTGAGTGGACAGGGGGCTCCCCAGATACGCAGTATTTT.